These T cell receptor beta chains were read from a single sample in a study of type 1 and type 2 diabetes patients. MiXCR, applied by TCRdb to the multiplex PCR reads, yields one record per CDR3 protein. The sample lists about 270,000 distinct CDR3 sequences; approximately 50% were seen once. Sample: peripheral blood mononuclear cells (PBMCs). The receptors were sampled from a young man with type 2 diabetes. The CDR3 runs from the conserved cysteine through the conserved F or W. Each record gives: CDR3 DNA, CDR3 protein, D gene, clone size, J gene, V gene. The D gene is left open where the match is weak. Clone size appears in some rows only: once, few, many, or a class for an expanded clone.

CDR3 DNA: TGTACCAGCAGCTACCGACCCCCCTTAGGAAGAAGCACAGATACGCAGTATTTT
CDR3 protein: CTSSYRPPLGRSTDTQYF
D gene: NA
clone size: once
J gene: TRBJ2-3
V gene: TRBV11-2

CDR3 DNA: TGTGCCAGCAGTTATTCGAGAGTCTGGGGTGGAAATTCACCCCTCCACTTT
CDR3 protein: CASSYSRVWGGNSPLHF
D gene: NA
clone size: NA
J gene: TRBJ1-6
V gene: TRBV6-5

CDR3 DNA: TGCAGCGTTGGGGAGGTGTCTTACGAGCAGTACTTC
CDR3 protein: CSVGEVSYEQYF
D gene: NA
clone size: NA
J gene: TRBJ2-7
V gene: TRBV29-1

CDR3 DNA: TGTGCCATCAGTGACCCGGGGCAGGGGAGGACTGAAGCTTTCTTT
CDR3 protein: CAISDPGQGRTEAFF
D gene: NA
clone size: NA
J gene: TRBJ1-1
V gene: TRBV10-3

CDR3 DNA: TGTGCCAGCAGTGGCCCGGACAGGTACTACGAGCAGTACTTC
CDR3 protein: CASSGPDRYYEQYF
D gene: TRBD1
clone size: NA
J gene: TRBJ2-7
V gene: TRBV7-8

CDR3 DNA: TGTGCCAGTGCGGGACAGTTTAATGAAAAACTGTTTTTT
CDR3 protein: CASAGQFNEKLFF
D gene: TRBD1
clone size: NA
J gene: TRBJ1-4
V gene: TRBV19

CDR3 DNA: TGTGCCAGCAGTTCCAGGTATGCTCCTAAGGATGAGCAGTTCTTC
CDR3 protein: CASSSRYAPKDEQFF
D gene: NA
clone size: NA
J gene: TRBJ2-1
V gene: TRBV28

CDR3 DNA: TGTGCCAGCAATTGGGGGGAAACTAACTACAATGAGCAGTTCTTC
CDR3 protein: CASNWGETNYNEQFF
D gene: NA
clone size: NA
J gene: TRBJ2-1
V gene: TRBV28

CDR3 DNA: TGCAGTGCTAGAGGATACAGGGGACCCTACGAGCAGTACTTC
CDR3 protein: CSARGYRGPYEQYF
D gene: TRBD1
clone size: NA
J gene: TRBJ2-7
V gene: TRBV20-1

CDR3 DNA: TGTGCCAGCAGCGGCGGGGGGGGATACAATGAGCAGTTCTTC
CDR3 protein: CASSGGGGYNEQFF
D gene: TRBD2
clone size: NA
J gene: TRBJ2-1
V gene: TRBV7-3

CDR3 DNA: TGTGCCAGCAGCTTAGCAGGGGGCGCCGCCGGGGAGCTGTTTTTT
CDR3 protein: CASSLAGGAAGELFF
D gene: TRBD1
clone size: NA
J gene: TRBJ2-2
V gene: TRBV27

CDR3 DNA: TGTGCCAGCAGCTTAACCGGGAGGCCGGGTTCCTATGGCTACACCTTC
CDR3 protein: CASSLTGRPGSYGYTF
D gene: NA
clone size: NA
J gene: TRBJ1-2
V gene: TRBV7-3

CDR3 DNA: TGTGCCACCAGAAGTGACAGGGGAGCGAATGAGCAGTTCTTC
CDR3 protein: CATRSDRGANEQFF
D gene: TRBD1
clone size: NA
J gene: TRBJ2-1
V gene: TRBV15

CDR3 DNA: TGTGCCAGTAGCCCGACAGGGGATAGCACAGATACGCAGTATTTT
CDR3 protein: CASSPTGDSTDTQYF
D gene: TRBD1
clone size: NA
J gene: TRBJ2-3
V gene: TRBV19

CDR3 DNA: TGTGCCAGTAGGCGACAGGGGTCGACAGATACGCAGTATTTT
CDR3 protein: CASRRQGSTDTQYF
D gene: TRBD1
clone size: NA
J gene: TRBJ2-3
V gene: TRBV19

CDR3 DNA: TGTGCCAGCAGCTCCGGCCGGGCAATCAATGAGCAGTTCTTC
CDR3 protein: CASSSGRAINEQFF
D gene: NA
clone size: NA
J gene: TRBJ2-1
V gene: TRBV7-9

CDR3 DNA: TGTGCCAGCACCAACTCGGGAGGGGTCACAGATACGCAGTATTTT
CDR3 protein: CASTNSGGVTDTQYF
D gene: TRBD2
clone size: NA
J gene: TRBJ2-3
V gene: TRBV27

CDR3 DNA: TGTGCCAGCAGTTTGTATTTCTATGGCTACACCTTC
CDR3 protein: CASSLYFYGYTF
D gene: NA
clone size: few
J gene: TRBJ1-2
V gene: TRBV12-3/TRBV12-4

CDR3 DNA: TGTGCCAGCAACACACAGGGGGGAGAGGGTGAAGCTTTCTTT
CDR3 protein: CASNTQGGEGEAFF
D gene: TRBD1
clone size: few
J gene: TRBJ1-1
V gene: TRBV12-3/TRBV12-4

CDR3 DNA: TGCAGTGCTACCTATGAATGGTCTCACGAGCAGTACTTC
CDR3 protein: CSATYEWSHEQYF
D gene: NA
clone size: few
J gene: TRBJ2-7
V gene: TRBV20-1

CDR3 DNA: TGTGCCAGCAGCTTAAATTCAGGCTTCCTCCACTTT
CDR3 protein: CASSLNSGFLHF
D gene: NA
clone size: few
J gene: TRBJ1-6
V gene: TRBV11-1

CDR3 DNA: TGTGCCAGCAGTCAACTAGCGGAGGGGAGCAATGAGCAGTTCTTC
CDR3 protein: CASSQLAEGSNEQFF
D gene: TRBD2
clone size: NA
J gene: TRBJ2-1
V gene: TRBV6-4

CDR3 DNA: TGTGCCAGCCTGAGCACAATTTTACCGGGGGAGCACTTC
CDR3 protein: CASLSTILPGEHF
D gene: NA
clone size: NA
J gene: TRBJ2-5
V gene: TRBV6-1

CDR3 DNA: TGTGCCAGCAGTCTTACAGGGGTGGGCAATGAGCAGTTCTTC
CDR3 protein: CASSLTGVGNEQFF
D gene: TRBD1
clone size: NA
J gene: TRBJ2-1
V gene: TRBV2

CDR3 DNA: TGTGCCAGCAGTTTCCGGACTAGCCAAGAGACCCAGTACTTC
CDR3 protein: CASSFRTSQETQYF
D gene: TRBD2
clone size: few
J gene: TRBJ2-5
V gene: TRBV6-5

CDR3 DNA: TGTGCCAGTAGTTGGGACAGGGTCCGATCACCCCTCCACTTT
CDR3 protein: CASSWDRVRSPLHF
D gene: TRBD1
clone size: NA
J gene: TRBJ1-6
V gene: TRBV19

CDR3 DNA: TGCGCCAGCAGCCAAGGAGGGACAGACACTGAAGCTTTCTTT
CDR3 protein: CASSQGGTDTEAFF
D gene: TRBD1
clone size: NA
J gene: TRBJ1-1
V gene: TRBV7-3

CDR3 DNA: TGTGCCAGTAGCGCCCAGGGAGCCCAGTACTTC
CDR3 protein: CASSAQGAQYF
D gene: NA
clone size: NA
J gene: TRBJ2-5
V gene: TRBV19

CDR3 DNA: TGTGCCAGCAGCGGTAGCCGGGGGACCAACGTCCTGACTTTC
CDR3 protein: CASSGSRGTNVLTF
D gene: NA
clone size: NA
J gene: TRBJ2-6
V gene: TRBV9

CDR3 DNA: TGTGCCAGTAGAATCAGACAGGAGTCTAATGAAAAACTGTTTTTT
CDR3 protein: CASRIRQESNEKLFF
D gene: NA
clone size: few
J gene: TRBJ1-4
V gene: TRBV19

CDR3 DNA: TGTGCCAGTAAGGGGTTTGATAATTCACCCCTCCACTTT
CDR3 protein: CASKGFDNSPLHF
D gene: NA
clone size: many
J gene: TRBJ1-6
V gene: TRBV19

CDR3 DNA: TGCAGCGTTGAAGATGGCGTAGATACGCAGTATTTT
CDR3 protein: CSVEDGVDTQYF
D gene: NA
clone size: NA
J gene: TRBJ2-3
V gene: TRBV29-1

CDR3 DNA: TGTGCCATCAGTGAGTCGGGAACTAGCGGGGTCACAGATACGCAGTATTTT
CDR3 protein: CAISESGTSGVTDTQYF
D gene: TRBD2
clone size: NA
J gene: TRBJ2-3
V gene: TRBV10-3

CDR3 DNA: TGTGCCAGCAGCCAACGGGGGGGAGGGGTACTAAACAATGAGCAGTTCTTC
CDR3 protein: CASSQRGGGVLNNEQFF
D gene: TRBD2
clone size: NA
J gene: TRBJ2-1
V gene: TRBV4-2

CDR3 DNA: TGTGCCAGCAGCTTGGGGGACGTGAACACTGAAGCTTTCTTT
CDR3 protein: CASSLGDVNTEAFF
D gene: NA
clone size: NA
J gene: TRBJ1-1
V gene: TRBV7-6

CDR3 DNA: TGTGCCAGACCCCGACAGGGACGCACAGATACGCAGTATTTT
CDR3 protein: CARPRQGRTDTQYF
D gene: TRBD1
clone size: NA
J gene: TRBJ2-3
V gene: TRBV6-4

CDR3 DNA: TGTGCCAGCAGTTTCGGGGGGACCTTCTACGAGCAGTACTTC
CDR3 protein: CASSFGGTFYEQYF
D gene: TRBD2
clone size: NA
J gene: TRBJ2-7
V gene: TRBV12-3/TRBV12-4

CDR3 DNA: TGTGCCAGCAGCTTAACCGGGGGCAGTGACACTGAAGCTTTCTTT
CDR3 protein: CASSLTGGSDTEAFF
D gene: NA
clone size: NA
J gene: TRBJ1-1
V gene: TRBV7-3

CDR3 DNA: TGCAGTGCTAGGATAGGCGCGAACGAGCAGTACTTC
CDR3 protein: CSARIGANEQYF
D gene: NA
clone size: few
J gene: TRBJ2-7
V gene: TRBV20-1

CDR3 DNA: TGTGCCAGTAGTATCGGAGGGAGCTCGGGGCTTCACGAGCAGTACTTC
CDR3 protein: CASSIGGSSGLHEQYF
D gene: NA
clone size: NA
J gene: TRBJ2-7
V gene: TRBV19

CDR3 DNA: TGTGCCAGCAGTTACGGGGCCTCCAATCAGCCCCAGCATTTT
CDR3 protein: CASSYGASNQPQHF
D gene: NA
clone size: few
J gene: TRBJ1-5
V gene: TRBV27

CDR3 DNA: TGTGCCAGCAGTCGACCAACAGGGGGCCGGAACTATGGCTACACCTTC
CDR3 protein: CASSRPTGGRNYGYTF
D gene: TRBD1
clone size: NA
J gene: TRBJ1-2
V gene: TRBV6-2/TRBV6-3

CDR3 DNA: TGCGCCAGCAGCCTTCAGGGGTCGGGCACCGGGGAGCTGTTTTTT
CDR3 protein: CASSLQGSGTGELFF
D gene: NA
clone size: NA
J gene: TRBJ2-2
V gene: TRBV4-3

CDR3 DNA: TGCAGTGCTCCCACAGGGCGGGACAATCAGCCCCAGCATTTT
CDR3 protein: CSAPTGRDNQPQHF
D gene: NA
clone size: NA
J gene: TRBJ1-5
V gene: TRBV20-1